The rows below give T cell receptor beta chains drawn from one sample of a study of blood T cell repertoires in COVID-19. Using immunoSEQ multiplex PCR, the repertoire was profiled, and TCRdb retains in-frame clones only, with some absent. The repertoire holds roughly 250,000 clones, about 87% seen once, with approximately 4% in the top ten. Sequenced material: peripheral blood. Every receptor here comes from a man in his sixties who had recovered from COVID-19. Both conserved end residues are part of each CDR3. The order of the fields is D gene, clone size, V gene, J gene, CDR3 DNA, CDR3 protein. D genes are given only for firm matches. Clone size is given for some rows only: seen once, a few or many times, or a class if the clone is expanded.

NA	NA	TRBV4-1	TRBJ1-5	TGCGCCAGCAGCCCTAGAGGCGCAGGGCGCAATCAGCCCCAGCATTTT	CASSPRGAGRNQPQHF
TRBD1	NA	TRBV6-4	TRBJ2-3	TGTGCCAGCAGTGACACGGCAGGGGGCCGACCAGATACGCAGTATTTT	CASSDTAGGRPDTQYF
NA	NA	TRBV11-1	TRBJ1-5	TGTGCCAGCAGCCGGGGGGGAGAACAGCCCCAGCATTTT	CASSRGGEQPQHF
NA	once	TRBV7-8	TRBJ1-6	TGTGCCAGCAGCTTAGAGGCACGGGGGGCGGATTCACCCCTCCACTTT	CASSLEARGADSPLHF
NA	NA	TRBV19	TRBJ1-2	TGTGCCAGTGTTCGGGGCCTAAGGACAGAAAACTATGGCTACACCTTC	CASVRGLRTENYGYTF
TRBD1	NA	TRBV6-6	TRBJ1-1	TGTGCCAGCAGTCGGGCGGGTGGACAGGGGGCTCCAACTGAAGCTTTCTTT	CASSRAGGQGAPTEAFF
NA	NA	TRBV7-2	TRBJ1-5	TGTGCCAGCAGCGCTCCGGGAGCCACCTATAGCAATCAGCCCCAGCATTTT	CASSAPGATYSNQPQHF
TRBD1	NA	TRBV5-1	TRBJ2-7	TGCGCCAGCAGCCTACTGACAGGGACGGGCGAGCAGTACTTC	CASSLLTGTGEQYF
TRBD1	NA	TRBV9	TRBJ1-2	TGTGCCAGCAAACCAGGGGGCAATAACTATGGCTACACCTTC	CASKPGGNNYGYTF
NA	once	TRBV10-3	TRBJ1-4	TGTGCCATCAGAGTAGAGGAAAAACTGTTTTTT	CAIRVEEKLFF
NA	NA	TRBV6-6	TRBJ1-5	TGTGCCAGCAGCCCGAGGACAGACTCACCCCGGCAGCCCCAGCATTTT	CASSPRTDSPRQPQHF
NA	NA	TRBV9	TRBJ1-3	TGTGCCAGCAGCGTAGGTCTCTCCTCTGGAAACACCATATATTTT	CASSVGLSSGNTIYF
NA	NA	TRBV7-7	TRBJ1-1	TGTGCTAGCAGCTCAACAGCAGACGCTGAAGCTTTCTTT	CASSSTADAEAFF
TRBD1	NA	TRBV5-5	TRBJ1-1	TGTGCCAGCAGCTTGTACGGGACAGGGAGTTTTGGGGCTTTCTTT	CASSLYGTGSFGAFF
NA	few	TRBV25-1	TRBJ1-2	TGTGCCAGCAGTGGGCCTGTTGGCTACACCTTC	CASSGPVGYTF
NA	few	TRBV6-1	TRBJ2-5	TGTGCCAGCAGTGACAGGGCACCAGAGACCCAGTACTTC	CASSDRAPETQYF
NA	NA	TRBV14	TRBJ1-3	TGTGCCAGCAAACAGAGCTCTGGAAACACCATATATTTT	CASKQSSGNTIYF
TRBD1	NA	TRBV12-5	TRBJ2-7	TGTGCTAGTGGTACAGGGGAAGGGGCGGGGTACTTC	CASGTGEGAGYF
NA	once	TRBV6-5	TRBJ1-3	TGTGCCAGCAGTTACGTGTCCGGCGGGTTGGGAAACACCATATATTTT	CASSYVSGGLGNTIYF
NA	NA	TRBV15	TRBJ2-2	TGTGCCACCAGCAGAGGAGGGAACACCGGGGAGCTGTTTTTT	CATSRGGNTGELFF
TRBD2	NA	TRBV5-4	TRBJ2-7	TGTGCCAGCAGCTTGGGGCTAGCGGGGGGCTCCGTCGGCTACGAGCAGTACTTC	CASSLGLAGGSVGYEQYF
NA	NA	TRBV5-1	TRBJ2-2	TGCGCCAGCAGCTTAGGCCAGGGGATGGTCGGGGAGCTGTTTTTT	CASSLGQGMVGELFF
NA	NA	TRBV5-1	TRBJ2-7	TGCGCCAGCAGCCTACAGGGCCCCCCGGGCGAGCAGTACTTC	CASSLQGPPGEQYF
NA	NA	TRBV19	TRBJ1-4	TGTGCCAGTAGTCCTCACAGGATTGCTAATGAAAAACTGTTTTTT	CASSPHRIANEKLFF
TRBD1	NA	TRBV7-9	TRBJ1-6	TGTGCCAGCAGCTTAAGGACAGGGGGACGCTCCTATAATTCACCCCTCCACTTT	CASSLRTGGRSYNSPLHF
NA	NA	TRBV6-4	TRBJ1-1	TGTGCCAGCAGAGATAGCGACGTTGAAGCTTTCTTT	CASRDSDVEAFF